Below, 10 T cell receptor beta chains from the same sample are listed, as sequenced in a study of T-cell memory formation after mild COVID-19. TCRdb called the 5' RACE reads again in MiXCR, with one record for every CDR3 protein. The sample shows some 180,000 distinct CDR3 sequences, roughly 18% of them seen only once. Sequencing was done on a sample of PBMCs or a T cell subset sorted from them (not recorded which). The receptors derive from a man younger than 30 who had mild COVID-19 (a few samples of this study predate the infection). Cell type and time point are not known.

This clonotype has more than one count but fewer than ten. This may stem from a read error, because a much larger clone lies one nucleotide away. This chain connects TRBV7-9 to TRBJ1-1, with D possibly being TRBD1 (5 bases). CDR1 and CDR2 (germline): SEHNR, FQNEAQ (reference sequence). CDR3 length: 14 residues. The V end lost 1 base, the J end lost 0 bases, and 6 bases lay between the germline ends. The CDR3 DNA reads as TGTGCCAGCAGCTTAGGGACACTGAACACTGAAGCTTTCTTT. Its translation: CASSLGTLNTEAFF.

This clonotype showed up just a few times. V usage is TRBV10-3 and J usage is TRBJ2-3; 7 bases line up with TRBD2. Germline loops: CDR1 ENHRY, CDR2 SYGVKD. The length of the CDR3 is 15 residues. With 4 bases clipped from V and 4 bases from J, the junction kept 8 bases outside the gene matches. The CDR3: CAISVVGGVADTQYF. DNA of the CDR3: TGTGCCATCAGTGTGGTGGGAGGGGTGGCAGATACGCAGTATTTT.

This clonotype was found a few times. The chain employs TRBV6-6 and TRBJ1-4; D may be TRBD1 (5 bases). CDR1 MNHNY and CDR2 SVGAGI come from the germline V gene (reference sequence). V was trimmed by 0 bases and J by 7 bases, leaving 15 bases between them. The CDR3 covers 16 residues. The CDR3 region has the DNA TGTGCCAGCAGTTACTCGAGAGGGGTCGGGGGTGAAAAACTGTTTTTT. Its protein product is CASSYSRGVGGEKLFF.

This chain joins TRBV4-3 and TRBJ2-7; D unclear. The germline gives CDR1 LGHNA, CDR2 YSLEER. The CDR3 consists of 13 residues. V lost 0 bases, J lost 2 bases, and 5 bases lay in between. In DNA form, the CDR3 reads TGCGCCAGCAGCCAAGATCTCACCTACGAGCAGTACTTC. Its translation: CASSQDLTYEQYF.

The chain has TRBV7-2 and TRBJ1-1; TRBD1 agrees at 7 bases. The V and J ends lost 5 bases and 3 bases, in that order; junction bases with no gene match: 3. This CDR3 contains 13 residues. CDR1 is SGHTA and CDR2 is FQGNSA in the germline V gene. As DNA, the CDR3 is TGTGCCAGCAGCGGTGGACAGGACACTGAAGCTTTCTTT. Protein product: CASSGGQDTEAFF.

This clonotype was found a few times. The rearrangement joins TRBV7-2 to TRBJ1-2; perhaps TRBD1 as D (5 bases). Trimming cost V 2 bases and J 1 base, with 14 bases left between them. This CDR3 contains 16 residues. Germline V gene data show CDR1 as SGHTA and CDR2 as FQGNSA. The DNA of the CDR3 is TGTGCCAGCAGCTTAAGTTCAGGGACCTATAACTATGGCTACACCTTC. It is translated as CASSLSSGTYNYGYTF.

This chain joins TRBV10-1 and TRBJ1-5; the match to TRBD1 covers 9 bases. This CDR3 comprises 18 residues. J was trimmed by 0 bases and V by 7 bases; bases with no gene match: 13. Germline V gene data show CDR1 as WNHNN and CDR2 as SYGVQD (reference sequence). CDR3 nucleotide sequence: TGCGCCAGCAAACACCTCCGGGACAGGGCTAATAGCAATCAGCCCCAGCATTTT. This gives the protein CASKHLRDRANSNQPQHF.

The J gene is TRBJ2-1, the V gene TRBV4-3, with 8 bases aligning to TRBD2. CDR1 is LGHNA, CDR2 YSLEER, per germline. CDR3 length equals 18 residues. Unmatched junction bases numbered 15, after V lost 0 bases and J lost 8 bases. Here the CDR3 reads CASSQDALPGGALDEQFF. DNA for the CDR3: TGCGCCAGCAGCCAAGATGCGCTGCCCGGGGGGGCCTTGGATGAGCAGTTCTTC.

This chain links TRBV25-1 with TRBJ1-6, with D maybe TRBD1 (6 bases). The germline V and J ends were trimmed by 6 bases and 5 bases, with 14 bases remaining between them. Per the germline V gene, CDR1 is MGHDK and CDR2 is SYGVNS. This CDR3 has 15 residues. CDR3 region: CASRATGTDNSPLHF. The DNA for the CDR3 is TGTGCCAGCAGGGCGACAGGAACGGATAATTCACCCCTCCACTTT. The full variable domain, with the rest looked up from reference TRBV25-1 and TRBJ1-6, is EADIYQTPRYLVIGTGKKITLECSQTMGHDKMYWYQQDPGMELHLIHYSYGVNSTEKGDLSSESTVSRIRTEHFPLTLESARPSHTSQYLCASRATGTDNSPLHFGNGTRLTVT.

This clonotype was observed a handful of times. The chain recombines TRBV20-1 with TRBJ1-2; D might be TRBD1 (6 bases). The ends were cut back, 4 bases at V and 3 bases at J, with 18 bases in the middle. This CDR3 region has 15 residues. CDR1 DFQATT and CDR2 SNEGSKA come from the germline V gene (reference sequence). CDR3 DNA: TGCAGTGCTAAGATTACAGGGAGGTCGGACTATGGCTACACCTTC. Translated, it gives CSAKITGRSDYGYTF.